Listed below are T cell receptor beta chains from one sample, sequenced in a study of cytotoxic CD8 clonotypes in ibrutinib-treated CLL. TCRdb keeps only in-frame clones here, not all; method: immunoSEQ multiplex PCR. The sample consists of about 160,000 clones, more than 75% of them appearing once. The source was PBMCs, collected after 12 months of ibrutinib treatment. The receptor set was obtained from a human donor with chronic lymphocytic leukemia. Each CDR3 is given with its conserved first and last residue. A D gene is named only where the DNA matches it firmly. Clone size, where shown, is once, few, many, or a class for clones that have expanded.

V gene	CDR3 length	J gene	D gene	clone size	CDR3 protein	CDR3 DNA
TRBV5-5	14	TRBJ1-3	.	.	CASSLQFQGNTIYF	TGTGCCAGCAGCTTGCAGTTCCAAGGAAACACCATATATTTT
TRBV15	15	TRBJ1-2	.	.	CATSREDEGRRGYTF	TGTGCCACCAGCAGAGAGGACGAGGGGCGCCGGGGCTACACCTTC
TRBV13	12	TRBJ1-6	.	.	CASSLGSSPLHF	TGTGCCAGCAGCTTAGGAAGTTCACCCCTCCACTTT
TRBV6-6	14	TRBJ2-2	.	.	CATRVLSNTGELFF	TGTGCCACCCGGGTCCTTTCGAACACCGGGGAGCTGTTTTTT
TRBV4-3	16	TRBJ2-7	.	.	CASSQDWGDSNTRQYF	TGCGCCAGCAGCCAAGATTGGGGAGATTCTAATACGAGGCAGTACTTC
TRBV5-1	15	TRBJ2-2	.	.	CASSLLSTNTGELFF	TGCGCCAGCAGTTTATTGAGTACGAACACCGGGGAGCTGTTTTTT
TRBV7-3	13	TRBJ1-1	.	.	CASSPGRAAEAFF	TGTGCCAGCAGCCCCGGGAGGGCTGCAGAAGCTTTCTTT
TRBV14	14	TRBJ2-1	.	.	CASSQSTTYNEQFF	TGTGCCAGCAGCCAATCTACCACCTACAATGAGCAGTTCTTC
TRBV6-6	13	TRBJ1-2	.	few	CASSYWQAYGYTF	TGTGCCAGCAGTTACTGGCAAGCCTATGGCTACACCTTC
TRBV11-2	14	TRBJ2-7	.	.	CASSSSARHYEQYF	TGTGCCAGCAGCTCTAGCGCCAGGCACTACGAGCAGTACTTC
TRBV7-2	15	TRBJ1-1	TRBD1	few	CASSLDGTVNTEAFF	TGTGCCAGCAGCTTAGACGGGACAGTGAACACTGAAGCTTTCTTT
TRBV7-9	15	TRBJ2-7	.	once	CASSSVGDRTYEQYF	TGTGCCAGCAGCTCCGTGGGGGATAGGACCTACGAGCAGTACTTC
TRBV7-9	15	TRBJ1-2	.	.	CASSFSGRGNYGYTF	TGTGCCAGCAGCTTCTCTGGGCGGGGCAACTATGGCTACACCTTC
TRBV27	11	TRBJ1-2	.	.	CASSLTYGYTF	TGTGCCAGCAGTTTAACGTATGGCTACACCTTC
TRBV9	15	TRBJ1-1	.	.	CASSVEGGMNTEAFF	TGTGCCAGCAGCGTAGAAGGGGGTATGAACACTGAAGCTTTCTTT
TRBV7-9	16	TRBJ2-7	.	.	CASSLARGGEYYEQYF	TGTGCCAGCAGCTTAGCGCGCGGCGGGGAATACTACGAGCAGTACTTC
TRBV7-3	17	TRBJ2-3	.	.	CASSLNPAEYSTDTQYF	TGTGCCAGCAGCTTAAATCCAGCGGAATACAGTACAGATACGCAGTATTTT
TRBV6-4	14	TRBJ1-5	TRBD1	.	CASSITGGIQPQHF	TGTGCCAGCAGCATAACAGGGGGCATTCAGCCCCAGCATTTT
TRBV18	13	TRBJ1-1	TRBD1	.	CASSPNRGAEAFF	TGTGCCAGCTCACCGAACAGGGGCGCTGAAGCTTTCTTT
TRBV5-4	16	TRBJ2-7	.	.	CASSPGRGGGAYEQYF	TGTGCCAGCAGCCCGGGGCGGGGAGGGGGCGCCTACGAGCAGTACTTC
TRBV21-1	16	TRBJ2-7	.	.	CASRHRLSPSSYEQYF	TGTGCCAGCAGACACAGGTTAAGTCCCAGCTCCTACGAGCAGTACTTC
TRBV18	19	TRBJ1-2	TRBD1	.	CASSPQNYRDREPAYGYTF	TGTGCCAGCTCACCGCAAAATTACCGGGACAGGGAACCCGCCTATGGCTACACCTTC
TRBV28	15	TRBJ1-3	.	.	CASSLESGIGNTIYF	TGTGCCAGCAGTTTAGAGTCAGGGATTGGAAACACCATATATTTT
TRBV27	16	TRBJ2-3	TRBD2	.	CASSLYRRGNEDTQYF	TGTGCCAGCAGTTTATATAGGCGGGGGAATGAAGATACGCAGTATTTT
TRBV10-1	15	TRBJ1-1	.	once	CASSHTPQGYTEAFF	TGCGCCAGCAGTCACACCCCACAGGGTTACACTGAAGCTTTCTTT
TRBV7-9	11	TRBJ1-2	.	.	CASSLEQPSTF	TGTGCCAGCAGCTTAGAACAGCCCTCAACCTTC
TRBV7-2	15	TRBJ1-2	TRBD1	.	CASSPRQGSSGGYTF	TGTGCCAGCAGCCCAAGACAGGGGTCGTCTGGAGGCTACACCTTC
TRBV19	14	TRBJ1-4	TRBD1	.	CASSMRQGGEKLFF	TGTGCCAGTAGTATGAGGCAGGGGGGAGAAAAACTGTTTTTT
TRBV6-4	13	TRBJ1-1	.	.	CASSDTRNTEAFF	TGTGCCAGCAGTGATACTAGGAACACTGAAGCTTTCTTT
TRBV10-3	14	TRBJ2-7	.	.	CATIKATNSYEQYF	TGTGCCACCATAAAGGCTACTAACTCCTACGAGCAGTACTTC
TRBV11-2	14	TRBJ1-3	.	.	CASSSGSPGNTIYF	TGTGCCAGCAGCTCAGGGAGCCCTGGAAACACCATATATTTT
TRBV7-2	16	TRBJ2-5	TRBD2	few	CASSLGSGRTQETQYF	TGTGCCAGCAGCTTAGGCAGCGGGAGAACACAAGAGACCCAGTACTTC
TRBV27	13	TRBJ1-2	.	.	CASSLSGNMGYTF	TGTGCCAGCAGTTTAAGTGGGAATATGGGCTACACCTTC
TRBV30	15	TRBJ1-5	.	.	CAWKGSSSANQPQHF	TGTGCCTGGAAGGGGTCCTCCTCCGCCAATCAGCCCCAGCATTTT
TRBV29-1	15	TRBJ1-4	.	few	CSVGQGGGTNEKLFF	TGCAGCGTTGGTCAGGGCGGTGGGACTAATGAAAAACTGTTTTTT
TRBV7-8	13	TRBJ2-1	.	.	CASSLGGGLDQFF	TGTGCCAGCAGCTTAGGCGGAGGGTTGGACCAGTTCTTC
TRBV19	17	TRBJ1-5	TRBD1	many	CASSGRDRPNSNQPQHF	TGTGCCAGTAGTGGCAGGGACAGACCAAATTCCAATCAGCCCCAGCATTTT
TRBV6-4	14	TRBJ1-5	TRBD1	.	CASSDPRGDQPQHF	TGTGCCAGCAGTGATCCCAGGGGGGATCAGCCCCAGCATTTT
TRBV7-9	15	TRBJ2-3	TRBD2	.	CASSQRGGMTDTQYF	TGTGCCAGCAGCCAGCGGGGGGGCATGACAGATACGCAGTATTTT
TRBV9	12	TRBJ2-1	.	.	CASSVENYQQFF	TGTGCCAGCAGCGTAGAAAACTACCAGCAGTTCTTC
TRBV4-3	15	TRBJ2-1	.	.	CASSQDSGATNEQFF	TGCGCCAGCAGCCAAGATTCTGGCGCGACCAATGAGCAGTTCTTC